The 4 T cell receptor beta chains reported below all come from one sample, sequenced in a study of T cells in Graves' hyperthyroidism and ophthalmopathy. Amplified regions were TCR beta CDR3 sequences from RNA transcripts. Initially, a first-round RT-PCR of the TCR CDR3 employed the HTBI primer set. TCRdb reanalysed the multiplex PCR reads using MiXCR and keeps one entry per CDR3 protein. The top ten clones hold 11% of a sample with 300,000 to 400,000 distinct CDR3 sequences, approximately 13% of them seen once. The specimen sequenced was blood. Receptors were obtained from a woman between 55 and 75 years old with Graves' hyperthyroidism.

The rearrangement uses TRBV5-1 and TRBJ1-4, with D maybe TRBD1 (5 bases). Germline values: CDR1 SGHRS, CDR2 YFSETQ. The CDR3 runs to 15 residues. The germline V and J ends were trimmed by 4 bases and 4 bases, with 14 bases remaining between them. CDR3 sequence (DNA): TGCGCCAGCAGCCCCAGGGTGGGGCGTAATGAAAAACTGTTTTTT. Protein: CASSPRVGRNEKLFF.

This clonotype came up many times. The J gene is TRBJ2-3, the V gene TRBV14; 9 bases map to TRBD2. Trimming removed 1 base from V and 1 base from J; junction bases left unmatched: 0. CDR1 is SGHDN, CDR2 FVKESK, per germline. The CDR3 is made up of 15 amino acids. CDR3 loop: CASSQGLAGTDTQYF. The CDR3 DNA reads TGTGCCAGCAGCCAAGGACTAGCGGGCACAGATACGCAGTATTTT. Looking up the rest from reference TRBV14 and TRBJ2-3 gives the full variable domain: EAGVTQFPSHSVIEKGQTVTLRCDPISGHDNLYWYRRVMGKEIKFLLHFVKESKQDESGMPNNRFLAERTGGTYSTLKVQPAELEDSGVYFCASSQGLAGTDTQYFGPGTRLTVL.

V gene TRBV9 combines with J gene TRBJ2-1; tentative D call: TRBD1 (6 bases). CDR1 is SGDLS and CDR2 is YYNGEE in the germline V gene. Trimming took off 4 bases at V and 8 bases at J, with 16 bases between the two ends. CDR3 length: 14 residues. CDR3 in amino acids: CASSPQGRWYEQFF. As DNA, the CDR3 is TGTGCCAGCAGCCCACAGGGCAGATGGTATGAGCAGTTCTTC. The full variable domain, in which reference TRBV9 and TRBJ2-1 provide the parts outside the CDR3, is DSGVTQTPKHLITATGQRVTLRCSPRSGDLSVYWYQQSLDQGLQFLIQYYNGEERAKGNILERFSAQQFPDLHSELNLSSLELGDSALYFCASSPQGRWYEQFFGPGTRLTVL.

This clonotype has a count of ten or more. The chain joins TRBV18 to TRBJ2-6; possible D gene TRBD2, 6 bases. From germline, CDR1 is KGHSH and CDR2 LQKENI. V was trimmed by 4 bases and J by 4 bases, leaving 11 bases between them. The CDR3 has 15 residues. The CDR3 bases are TGTGCCAGCTCACTGCGGGGCCAGGGGGCCAACGTCCTGACTTTC. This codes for CASSLRGQGANVLTF.